This T cell receptor (beta chain) was found in a study of beta chain features in type 1 diabetes. Study outcomes and limitations: In all four CD4+ subsets, TCRB CDR3 length was significantly, moderately reduced in type 1 diabetes.

Germline V gene data show CDR1 as MNHEY and CDR2 as SVGAGI. The CDR3 length is 14 residues. V dropped 5 bases and J dropped 1 base, with 9 bases sitting between them. The whole isolated RNA underwent reverse transcription, so sequencing captured expressed TCRB transcripts. Libraries were prepared by immunoSEQ multiplex PCR; TCRdb keeps only in-frame clonotypes and omits some of them. The sample carries 150,000 to 180,000 clones, approximately 10% recorded once. As concerns this clone: Its antigen is undetermined.

Naive, central memory, regulatory and stem cell-like memory cells within the CD4+ compartment were sorted using CD45RO/CCR7/CD25/CD127/CD95/CD27. J is TRBJ1-5 and V is TRBV6-5, with D possibly matching TRBD1 (5 bases). The sequencing sample was made of central memory CD4+ T cells from blood. This receptor was identified in a man between 18 and 35 years old in good health. The CDR3 loop reads CASSAGPSNQPQHF. The CDR3 DNA reads TGTGCCAGCAGTGCGGGACCAAGCAATCAGCCCCAGCATTTT.